This is a list of T cell receptor beta chains from one sample in a study of T cell responses to AZD1222 COVID-19 vaccine. This table comes from immunoSEQ multiplex PCR, and its TCRdb copy is limited to in-frame clones, with some not included. Of under 200,000 clones detected, less than 95% appear once; the ten largest clones hold roughly 1.6%. The sample consisted of peripheral blood, taken on day 0 of AZD1222 vaccination. These receptors all come from an adult in good health. CDR3s include the opening cysteine and the closing phenylalanine or tryptophan. The D gene is left open where the match is weak. Clone size is stated in some rows and not others, as once, few, many or a class when expanded.

j_gene	d_gene	abundance	v_gene	CDR3nt	CDR3aa
TRBJ2-1	TRBD1	-	TRBV18	TGTGCCTCACAGGGGAGCCGGGTCAATGAGCAGTTCTTC	CASQGSRVNEQFF
TRBJ1-6	-	-	TRBV10-3	TGTGACGTGATTCTGGGACCAAACTCGCACTCACCCCTCCACTTT	CDVILGPNSHSPLHF
TRBJ2-2	-	-	TRBV19	TGTGCCAGTAGTCGTAGTCTGGGGAACGCGAACACCGGGGAGCTGTTTTTT	CASSRSLGNANTGELFF
TRBJ2-2	-	-	TRBV5-4	TGTGCCAGCAGCGGAACCGGGAACACCGGGGAGCTGTTTTTT	CASSGTGNTGELFF
TRBJ2-4	TRBD2	once	TRBV18	TGTGCCAGCTCACCCCGGTCTTCCCGGACTAGCGGGGGGAAAAACATTCAGTACTTC	CASSPRSSRTSGGKNIQYF
TRBJ2-3	-	-	TRBV12-3/TRBV12-4	TGTGCCAGCAGTTTCGGACAGTCAGATACGCAGTATTTT	CASSFGQSDTQYF
TRBJ1-2	-	-	TRBV7-9	TGTGCCAGCAGCTCCTATGCCGTCTATGGCTACACCTTC	CASSSYAVYGYTF
TRBJ1-6	-	-	TRBV10-1	TGCGCCAGCAGTGTAGGATCCTATAATTCACCCCTCCACTTT	CASSVGSYNSPLHF
TRBJ1-4	TRBD1	-	TRBV7-6	TGTGCCAGCAGCAAGGGGGGACAGGGATTGGAAACTAATGAAAAACTGTTTTTT	CASSKGGQGLETNEKLFF
TRBJ1-5	-	-	TRBV6-4	TGTGCCGGCCCAAGCAGGGCCCAAAATCAGCCCCAGCATTTT	CAGPSRAQNQPQHF
TRBJ1-6	-	few	TRBV4-1	TGCGCCAGCAGCCAAGATCGTATGGGGGAGAGATCACCCCTCCACTTT	CASSQDRMGERSPLHF
TRBJ2-3	-	-	TRBV25-1	TGTGCCAGCAGTGAATCATGGAAGGAACATGATACGCAGTATTTT	CASSESWKEHDTQYF
TRBJ1-5	-	-	TRBV23-1	TGCGCCAGCAGTCCCCCAACGCGTTATATGGTTCGGGGTCAGCCCCAGCATTTT	CASSPPTRYMVRGQPQHF
TRBJ2-7	-	-	TRBV18	TGTGCCAGCTCACCACCAAGTAAAAGCTCCTACGAGCAGTACTTC	CASSPPSKSSYEQYF
TRBJ2-5	-	-	TRBV5-1	TGCGCCAGCAGCTTTTTAAGCGGGCGGGGGACCCAGTACTTC	CASSFLSGRGTQYF